This T cell receptor beta chain was profiled in a study of cytomegalovirus exposure and HLA in healthy donors. About the study: HLA-typed donors contributed 80 million or so unique TCRs, which were held in an early data release.

Germline V gene lookup returns CDR1 MNHNS and CDR2 SASEGT. The ends were cut back, 8 bases at V and 0 bases at J, with 11 bases in the middle. This CDR3 region has 14 residues. As to this clone: Its antigen is still unknown.

Study observations and caveats: In an earlier analysis, about 87% or about 30%: the productive usage of most TCR beta V segments.

PCR used 60 Vbeta primers and 13 Jbeta primers. Method: immunoSEQ multiplex PCR; TCRdb's copy keeps in-frame clones and lacks some. Counted here are some 150,000 clones, 80% occurring once; the ten biggest clones make up about 5%. The receptor was derived from a male donor in good health and CMV-seronegative. Sequencing was performed on PBMCs. This chain joins TRBV6-1 and TRBJ1-3; weak D call: TRBD1 (6 bases). Here the CDR3 reads CASLPGHSGNTIYF. The CDR3 DNA reads TGTGCCAGCCTTCCGGGACACTCTGGAAACACCATATATTTT.